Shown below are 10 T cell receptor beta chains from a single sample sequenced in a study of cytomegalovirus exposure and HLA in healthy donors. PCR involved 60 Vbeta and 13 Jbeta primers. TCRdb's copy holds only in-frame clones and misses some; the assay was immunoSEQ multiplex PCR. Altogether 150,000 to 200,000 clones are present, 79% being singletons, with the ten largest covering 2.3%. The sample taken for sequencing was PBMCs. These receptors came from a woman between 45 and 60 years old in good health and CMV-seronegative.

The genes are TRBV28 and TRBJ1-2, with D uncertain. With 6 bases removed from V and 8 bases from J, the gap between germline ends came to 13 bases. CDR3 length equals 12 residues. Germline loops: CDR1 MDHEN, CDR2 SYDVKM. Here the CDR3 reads CASRAPPGGYTF. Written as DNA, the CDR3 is TGTGCCAGCAGGGCCCCACCGGGAGGCTACACCTTC.

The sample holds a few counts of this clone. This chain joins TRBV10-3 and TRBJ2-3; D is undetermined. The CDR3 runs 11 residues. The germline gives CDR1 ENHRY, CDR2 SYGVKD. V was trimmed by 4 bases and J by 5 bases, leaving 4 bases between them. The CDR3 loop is CAISVLDTQYF. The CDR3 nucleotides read TGTGCCATCAGTGTCCTAGATACGCAGTATTTT.

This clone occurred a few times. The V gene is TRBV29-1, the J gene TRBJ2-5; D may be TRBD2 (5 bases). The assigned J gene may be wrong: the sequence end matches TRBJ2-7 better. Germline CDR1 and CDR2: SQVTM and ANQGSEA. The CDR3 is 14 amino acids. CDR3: CSVRAKGSSYEQYF. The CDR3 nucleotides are TGCAGCGTGCGGGCCAAGGGAAGTTCCTACGAGCAGTACTTC.

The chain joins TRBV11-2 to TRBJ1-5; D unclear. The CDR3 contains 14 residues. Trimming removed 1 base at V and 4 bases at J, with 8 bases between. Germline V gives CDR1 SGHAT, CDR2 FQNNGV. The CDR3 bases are TGTGCCAGCAGCTTAGGACACCCGAATCAGCCCCAGCATTTT. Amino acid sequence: CASSLGHPNQPQHF.

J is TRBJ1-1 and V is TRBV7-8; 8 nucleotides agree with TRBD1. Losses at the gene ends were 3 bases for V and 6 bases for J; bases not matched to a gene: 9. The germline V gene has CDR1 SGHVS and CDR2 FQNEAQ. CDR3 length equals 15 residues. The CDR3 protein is CASSFATGVVSEAFF. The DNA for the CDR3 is TGTGCCAGCAGCTTTGCGACAGGGGTAGTTTCTGAAGCTTTCTTT.

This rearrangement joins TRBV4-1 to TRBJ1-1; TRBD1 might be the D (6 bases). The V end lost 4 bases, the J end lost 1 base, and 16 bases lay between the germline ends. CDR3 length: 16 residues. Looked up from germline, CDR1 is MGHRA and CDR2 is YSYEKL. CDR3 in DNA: TGCGCCAGCAGCCTATCCCCAGGGGCCAGGAACACTGAAGCTTTCTTT. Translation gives CASSLSPGARNTEAFF.

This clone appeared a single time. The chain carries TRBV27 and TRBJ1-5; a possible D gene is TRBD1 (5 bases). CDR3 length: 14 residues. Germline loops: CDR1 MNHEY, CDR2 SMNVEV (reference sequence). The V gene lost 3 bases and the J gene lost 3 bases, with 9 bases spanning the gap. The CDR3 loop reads CASSFGGDNQPQHF. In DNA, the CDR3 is TGTGCCAGCAGTTTTGGAGGGGACAATCAGCCCCAGCATTTT.

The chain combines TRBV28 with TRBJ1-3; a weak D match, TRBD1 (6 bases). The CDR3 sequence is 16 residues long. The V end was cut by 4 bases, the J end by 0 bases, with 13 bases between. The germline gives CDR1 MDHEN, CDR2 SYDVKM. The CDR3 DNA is TGTGCCAGCAGTTCCCCCACGACAGGCTCTGGAAACACCATATATTTT. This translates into CASSSPTTGSGNTIYF.

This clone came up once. CDR3 DNA: TGTGCCAGTAGTACTCGGGACAGGGGGATTTATAGCAATCAGCCCCAGCATTTT. Its protein product is CASSTRDRGIYSNQPQHF. The V and J genes are TRBV19 and TRBJ1-5, with 11 bases matching TRBD1. Germline trimming cut 4 bases from V and 0 bases from J; bases unmatched to any gene: 8. Germline CDR1 reads LNHDA; CDR2 reads SQIVND (reference sequence). The CDR3 has 18 residues.

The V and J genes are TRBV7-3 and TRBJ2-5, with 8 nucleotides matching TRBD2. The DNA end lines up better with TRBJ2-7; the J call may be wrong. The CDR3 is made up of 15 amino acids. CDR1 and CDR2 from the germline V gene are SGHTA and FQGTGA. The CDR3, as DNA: TGTGCCAGCAGCTTAAGGGCCAGCGGGAGCTCCGAGCAGTACTTC. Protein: CASSLRASGSSEQYF.